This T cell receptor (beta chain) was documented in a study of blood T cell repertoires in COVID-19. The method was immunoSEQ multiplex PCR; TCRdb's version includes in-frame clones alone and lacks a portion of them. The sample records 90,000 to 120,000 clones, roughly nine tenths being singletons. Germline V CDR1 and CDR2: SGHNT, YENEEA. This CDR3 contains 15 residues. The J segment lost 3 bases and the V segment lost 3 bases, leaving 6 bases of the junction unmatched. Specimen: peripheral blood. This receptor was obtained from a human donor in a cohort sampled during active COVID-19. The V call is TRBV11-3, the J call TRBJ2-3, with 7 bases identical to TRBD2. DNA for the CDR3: TGTGCCAGCAGCTTCAGCGGGGCCCAAACAGATACGCAGTATTTT. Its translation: CASSFSGAQTDTQYF.